The 20 T cell receptor beta chains listed next were all sequenced from one sample in a study of follicular helper T cells after annual influenza vaccination. TCRdb's copy holds only in-frame clones and misses some; the assay was immunoSEQ multiplex PCR. Among 6,500 to 8,500 clones, roughly 83% were seen once, and the ten largest hold around 1.9%. Time point of the sample: 2014-2015 season, 7 days after vaccination. Sequenced here: CXCR5+ CD38- circulating T follicular helper cells from blood, sampled 7 days after influenza vaccination. Subset noted: circulating Tfh, non-naive CD4+CXCR5+PD-1+ (ICOS+CD38+ or ICOS-CD38-). These receptors all come from an adult who received the influenza vaccine.

The V and J genes are TRBV5-6 and TRBJ1-1; D is unclear. The V gene's germline CDR1 is SGHDT and CDR2 YYEEEE. Trimming left V 0 bases short and J 0 bases short, with 3 bases between. The CDR3 covers 13 residues. The CDR3 nucleotides read TGTGCCAGCAGCTTGGCCCTGAACACTGAAGCTTTCTTT. Its translation is CASSLALNTEAFF.

This clone was recorded once. V is TRBV6-1 and J is TRBJ1-2; D ambiguous. The CDR3 contains 13 residues. V was trimmed by 1 base and J by 4 bases, leaving 7 bases between them. Germline-derived CDR1 and CDR2 are MNHNS and SASEGT. The CDR3 bases are TGTGCCAGCAGTGAAGGCACAACCTATGGCTACACCTTC. Translation gives CASSEGTTYGYTF.

The rearrangement uses TRBV2 and TRBJ1-5; weak D call: TRBD1 (6 bases). Germline CDR1 is SNHLY and CDR2 is FYNNEI. The V gene lost 5 bases and the J gene lost 5 bases, with 13 bases spanning the gap. The CDR3 spans 14 residues. The CDR3 reads CASSWVQGDQPQHF. The CDR3 bases are TGTGCCAGCAGTTGGGTACAGGGCGATCAGCCCCAGCATTTT.

This clone appeared a few times. The chain joins TRBV5-4 to TRBJ1-2, with a tentative D call TRBD1 (6 bases). The V and J ends lost 0 bases and 4 bases respectively, with 10 bases between them. CDR1 and CDR2 from the germline V gene are SGHNT and YYREEE (reference sequence). The CDR3 spans 14 residues. The DNA for the CDR3 is TGTGCCAGCAGCTTGGATAGGGGGAGCTATGGCTACACCTTC. It translates to CASSLDRGSYGYTF.

V is TRBV5-5 and J is TRBJ1-1, with TRBD1 identical over 7 bases. Germline-derived CDR1 and CDR2 are SGHKS and YYEKEE (reference sequence). Trimming took 1 base from V and 5 from J; bases not matched to a gene: 2. The CDR3 totals 13 residues. CDR3 sequence reads: CASSLYRGTEAFF. CDR3 nucleotide sequence: TGTGCCAGCAGCTTGTACAGGGGTACTGAAGCTTTCTTT.

The chain links TRBV6-6 to TRBJ2-3; D possibly corresponds to TRBD1 (6 bases). V lost 2 bases, J lost 7 bases, and 10 bases lay in between. This CDR3 has 13 amino acids. Per the germline V gene, CDR1 is MNHNY and CDR2 is SVGAGI (reference sequence). CDR3 sequence: CASSYGRGNTQYF. The CDR3 coding sequence is TGTGCCAGCAGTTACGGCAGGGGAAATACGCAGTATTTT.

This chain joins TRBV29-1 and TRBJ2-7, with D uncertain. The CDR3 loop spans 11 amino acids. The germline V gene has CDR1 SQVTM and CDR2 ANQGSEA. Trimming took off 4 bases at V and 2 bases at J, with 6 bases between the two ends. CDR3 loop: CSVVAAYEQYF. The CDR3 DNA is TGCAGCGTTGTGGCGGCCTACGAGCAGTACTTC.

The chain has TRBV7-2 and TRBJ1-5, with TRBD1 matching over 7 bases. Germline V gives CDR1 SGHTA, CDR2 FQGNSA. This CDR3 region has 16 residues. Trimming cost V 1 base and J 7 bases; bases outside gene matches: 10. The CDR3 reads CASSLEKSGGGQPQHF. The CDR3 nucleotides read TGTGCCAGCAGCTTAGAGAAGTCAGGGGGAGGGCAGCCCCAGCATTTT. The full variable domain, its missing parts supplied by reference TRBV7-2 and TRBJ1-5, is GAGVSQSPSNKVTEKGKDVELRCDPISGHTALYWYRQSLGQGLEFLIYFQGNSAPDKSGLPSDRFSAERTGGSVSTLTIQRTQQEDSAVYLCASSLEKSGGGQPQHFGDGTRLSIL.

The chain recombines TRBV23-1 with TRBJ2-7; no clear D gene. Being an ORF, TRBV23-1 has a function that is uncertain. The V end was cut by 4 bases, the J end by 4 bases, with 17 bases between. This CDR3 contains 15 residues. The CDR3 DNA reads as TGCGCCAGCAGTCCTCCGATGGCGGACCCATACGAGCAGTACTTC. It is translated as CASSPPMADPYEQYF.

This clone was picked up a small number of times. The chain couples TRBV30 to TRBJ1-2, with D uncertain. CDR3 length: 14 amino acids. Trimming removed 0 bases at V and 5 bases at J, with 13 bases between. The V gene's germline CDR1 is GTSNPN and CDR2 SVGIG (reference sequence). CDR3 residues: CAWSVGGNPYGYTF. CDR3 DNA sequence: TGTGCCTGGAGTGTAGGTGGGAACCCTTATGGCTACACCTTC.

The chain couples TRBV7-9 to TRBJ1-1, with TRBD1 matching over 7 bases. V dropped 3 bases and J dropped 4; count of bases not matched to a gene: 5. The CDR3 length is 14 residues. Germline CDR1 reads SEHNR; CDR2 reads FQNEAQ (reference sequence). CDR3 sequence: CASSFTGAGTEAFF. In nucleotides, the CDR3 is TGTGCCAGCAGCTTCACAGGGGCCGGCACTGAAGCTTTCTTT. The whole variable domain, filled in from reference TRBV7-9 and TRBJ1-1, reads DTGVSQNPRHKITKRGQNVTFRCDPISEHNRLYWYRQTLGQGPEFLTYFQNEAQLEKSRLLSDRFSAERPKGSFSTLEIQRTEQGDSAMYLCASSFTGAGTEAFFGQGTRLTVV.

This clone was counted once. The rearrangement links TRBV4-2 to TRBJ2-1; 7 bases match TRBD2. The CDR3 spans 16 residues. V was pared by 0 bases and J by 12 bases, with 14 bases of the junction left unmatched. Per germline, CDR1 LGHNA and CDR2 YNFKEQ. The CDR3 DNA reads as TGTGCCAGCAGCCAAGAAATCTCTGGGGCTAGCGGCCCGCAGTTCTTC. Protein product: CASSQEISGASGPQFF.

The CDR3 nucleotides read TGTGCCTCACGCCCCGGGGACGGGGCGAACACCGGGGAGCTGTTTTTT. Translated, it gives CASRPGDGANTGELFF. The J gene is TRBJ2-2, the V gene TRBV28, with D perhaps matching TRBD1 or TRBD2 (5 bases each). This CDR3 is built from 16 residues. Germline loops: CDR1 MDHEN, CDR2 SYDVKM. V was shortened by 11 bases and J by 0 bases, with 19 bases between the two germline ends. Looking up the rest from reference TRBV28 and TRBJ2-2 gives the full variable domain: DVKVTQSSRYLVKRTGEKVFLECVQDMDHENMFWYRQDPGLGLRLIYFSYDVKMKEKGDIPEGYSVSREKKERFSLILESASTNQTSMYLCASRPGDGANTGELFFGEGSRLTVL.

There are a few counts of this clone. The J gene is TRBJ1-5, the V gene TRBV4-1; D is unclear. Trimming left V 0 bases short and J 4 bases short, with 7 bases between. This CDR3 has 14 residues. Germline-derived CDR1 and CDR2 are MGHRA and YSYEKL. CDR3 amino acids: CASSQDHANQPQHF. Written as DNA, the CDR3 is TGCGCCAGCAGCCAAGATCACGCTAATCAGCCCCAGCATTTT.

The rearrangement uses TRBV14 and TRBJ1-2; the D is unclear. V was shortened by 0 bases and J by 8 bases, with 16 bases between the two germline ends. Germline CDR1 SGHDN, CDR2 FVKESK. The CDR3 covers 15 residues. The CDR3, as DNA: TGTGCCAGCAGCCAAGATCAATTAACCAGTGGAGGCTACACCTTC. Protein product: CASSQDQLTSGGYTF.

The chain combines TRBV2 with TRBJ2-3, with 8 bases that match TRBD1. CDR1 and CDR2 (germline): SNHLY, FYNNEI. This CDR3 has 16 amino acids. The V and J ends lost 7 bases and 1 base, in that order; junction bases with no gene match: 10. CDR3 protein: CASKPLNRGGTDTQYF. The CDR3 DNA reads TGTGCCAGCAAGCCATTGAACAGGGGGGGCACAGATACGCAGTATTTT.

V usage is TRBV6-1 and J usage is TRBJ2-5, with a weak D call TRBD1 (5 bases). CDR1 and CDR2 from the germline V gene are MNHNS and SASEGT. The CDR3 is 15 residues long. The ends were cut back, 2 bases at V and 0 bases at J, with 10 bases in the middle. The CDR3 protein is CASSETGTHQETQYF. CDR3 DNA: TGTGCCAGCAGTGAAACAGGAACCCACCAAGAGACCCAGTACTTC.

The rearrangement uses TRBV28 and TRBJ1-5; 10 bases are a match to TRBD1. Germline trimming cut 6 bases from V and 3 bases from J; bases unmatched to any gene: 5. Germline V gives CDR1 MDHEN, CDR2 SYDVKM. The CDR3 loop spans 15 amino acids. In DNA, the CDR3 is TGTGCCAGCAGCCGGACAGGGGGACCCAATCAGCCCCAGCATTTT. Its protein product is CASSRTGGPNQPQHF.

The chain is built from TRBV28 and TRBJ1-5, with 8 bases identical to TRBD1. The junction had 12 bases not matched to a gene; V was cut back by 7 bases and J by 7 bases. Looked up from germline, CDR1 is MDHEN and CDR2 is SYDVKM. This CDR3 is built from 15 residues. DNA for the CDR3: TGTGCCAGCACCACGGACAGGGATGTTTGGCAGCCCCAGCATTTT. Protein: CASTTDRDVWQPQHF.

CDR3 loop: CASSRGGASGTDTQYF. In DNA form, the CDR3 reads TGTGCCAGCAGCCGCGGGGGGGCTAGCGGCACAGATACGCAGTATTTT. The chain joins TRBV7-2 to TRBJ2-3; 9 nucleotides line up with TRBD2. Germline lookup yields CDR1 SGHTA and CDR2 FQGNSA. The V gene end was trimmed by 5 bases and the J gene end by 1 base; junction bases not matched to a gene: 7. This CDR3 is 16 amino acids long.